The 27 T cell receptor beta chains below all came from one sample that was sequenced in a study of cytomegalovirus exposure and HLA in healthy donors. 13 Jbeta primers and 60 Vbeta primers were used for the PCR. Using immunoSEQ multiplex PCR, the repertoire was profiled, and TCRdb retains in-frame clones only, with some absent. The sample yields roughly 190,000 clones, more than 65% seen once. Specimen: PBMCs. The receptors here all came from a man between 50 and 59 years old in good health and CMV-seronegative.

V is TRBV10-1 and J is TRBJ1-6; 9 positions match TRBD1. CDR1 and CDR2 from the germline V gene are WNHNN and SYGVQD (reference sequence). Germline trimming cut 3 bases from V and 6 bases from J; bases unmatched to any gene: 3. The CDR3 extends over 15 amino acids. The DNA of the CDR3 is TGCGCCAGCAGTGACCAGACAGGGGGTAATTCACCCCTCCACTTT. It codes for CASSDQTGGNSPLHF.

Regarding this clone: One end of the junction does not line up with germline, which may come from a read error. The chain links TRBV27 to TRBJ2-5; 7 nucleotides match TRBD1. Germline values: CDR1 MNHEY, CDR2 SMNVEV (reference sequence). CDR3 size: 15 residues. This chain's CDR3 is CASSLETGPQEAQYF. DNA for the CDR3: TGTGCCAGCAGTCTAGAGACAGGGCCCCAAGAGGCCCAGTACTTC.

The rearrangement links TRBV29-1 to TRBJ1-2; 9 positions match TRBD1. The CDR3 has 13 residues. With V trimmed by 3 bases and J by 5 bases, 4 bases remained unmatched. In germline, CDR1 is SQVTM, CDR2 ANQGSEA. In DNA form, the CDR3 reads TGCAGCGTTGATGAGGGGACAGGGTATGGCTACACCTTC. This encodes CSVDEGTGYGYTF.

The chain joins TRBV30 to TRBJ1-5; 11 bases map to TRBD1. The CDR3 contains 17 residues. V lost 5 bases, J lost 0 bases, and 9 bases stayed unmatched. Germline V gene data show CDR1 as GTSNPN and CDR2 as SVGIG (reference sequence). The CDR3 sequence: CAWALGDRGNSNQPQHF. The CDR3, as DNA: TGTGCCTGGGCCTTGGGGGACAGGGGGAATAGCAATCAGCCCCAGCATTTT. The variable domain in full, with the rest retrieved from reference TRBV30 and TRBJ1-5, is SQTIHQWPATLVQPVGSPLSLECTVEGTSNPNLYWYRQAAGRGLQLLFYSVGIGQISSEVPQNLSASRPQDRQFILSSKKLLLSDSGFYLCAWALGDRGNSNQPQHFGDGTRLSIL.

The genes are TRBV29-1 and TRBJ2-1; 15 bases are shared with TRBD2. Germline V gene data show CDR1 as SQVTM and CDR2 as ANQGSEA. There are 13 residues in the CDR3. J gave up 14 bases and V 6 bases, and 8 bases lay outside the gene matches. For the CDR3, the DNA is TGCAGCGTGGCCCATGGACTAGCGGGGGGGAAGTTCTTC. This codes for CSVAHGLAGGKFF.

This rearrangement joins TRBV25-1 to TRBJ1-4; 7 nucleotides line up with TRBD1. With V trimmed by 3 bases and J by 4 bases, 14 bases remained unmatched. CDR3 size: 18 residues. Germline values: CDR1 MGHDK, CDR2 SYGVNS. In DNA form, the CDR3 reads TGTGCCAGCAGTGACCCCGGGACCGACAGGGAATTTAATGAAAAACTGTTTTTT. This codes for CASSDPGTDREFNEKLFF.

The genes are TRBV6-1 and TRBJ2-7; TRBD1 might be the D (6 bases). The CDR3 runs to 12 residues. V dropped 5 bases and J dropped 6 bases, with 11 bases sitting between them. The germline V gene has CDR1 MNHNS and CDR2 SASEGT. For the CDR3, the DNA is TGTGCCAGCAGTACGCAGGGGTGCGAGCAGTACTTC. Translated: CASSTQGCEQYF.

V and J are TRBV7-2 and TRBJ1-2, with D possibly matching TRBD1 (5 bases). The length of the CDR3 is 15 residues. Germline V CDR1 and CDR2: SGHTA, FQGNSA. The V end was cut by 0 bases, the J end by 2 bases, with 10 bases between. The CDR3 sequence is CASSLAVGQNYGYTF. The DNA for the CDR3 is TGTGCCAGCAGCTTAGCGGTTGGACAAAACTATGGCTACACCTTC.

The chain has TRBV7-7 and TRBJ2-7, with D perhaps TRBD1 (6 bases). The V and J ends lost 6 bases and 4 bases respectively, with 19 bases between them. Per germline, CDR1 SSHAT and CDR2 FNYEAQ (reference sequence). CDR3 length: 15 residues. CDR3 in DNA: TGTGCCAGCAGGGTACCTCGGACAGAGAGTTACGAGCAGTACTTC. It translates to CASRVPRTESYEQYF.

This clone was seen only a few times. This chain connects TRBV6-1 to TRBJ1-6; D uncertain. The V gene lost 6 bases and the J gene lost 6 bases, with 9 bases spanning the gap. The CDR3 consists of 13 residues. CDR1 is MNHNS, CDR2 SASEGT, per germline. The CDR3 DNA follows: TGTGCCAGCAGCCGGGTTCGTAATTCACCCCTCCACTTT. It specifies CASSRVRNSPLHF.

J is TRBJ1-2 and V is TRBV15; D is ambiguous. Germline V gene lookup returns CDR1 LNHNV and CDR2 YYDKDF (reference sequence). V lost 0 bases to trimming and J lost 6 bases, with 8 bases between them. This CDR3 comprises 13 residues. Written as DNA, the CDR3 is TGTGCCACCAGCAGAGACCGGGGTAATGGCTACACCTTC. This sequence encodes CATSRDRGNGYTF. Full variable domain (outside the CDR3, taken from reference TRBV15 and TRBJ1-2): DAMVIQNPRYQVTQFGKPVTLSCSQTLNHNVMYWYQQKSSQAPKLLFHYYDKDFNNEADTPDNFQSRRPNTSFCFLDIRSPGLGDTAMYLCATSRDRGNGYTFGSGTRLTVV.

V usage is TRBV4-3 and J usage is TRBJ2-1; possibly TRBD2 for D (7 bases). The CDR3 has 15 amino acids. V gave up 1 base and J gave up 10 bases, with 17 bases separating them. The germline V gene has CDR1 LGHNA and CDR2 YSLEER. CDR3 nucleotides: TGCGCCAGCAGCCAAGCGGGGGGCACAACGAAGGAGCAGTTCTTC. Translation gives CASSQAGGTTKEQFF.

The chain links TRBV7-2 to TRBJ1-2, with D possibly being TRBD1 (6 bases). Germline values: CDR1 SGHTA, CDR2 FQGNSA. V lost 4 bases to trimming and J lost 7 bases, with 16 bases between them. The CDR3 has 14 amino acids. CDR3 coding DNA: TGTGCCAGCAGCTCATTCGGGGGGGGCTCTGGCTACACCTTC. This gives the protein CASSSFGGGSGYTF. The full variable domain, completed using reference TRBV7-2 and TRBJ1-2, is GAGVSQSPSNKVTEKGKDVELRCDPISGHTALYWYRQSLGQGLEFLIYFQGNSAPDKSGLPSDRFSAERTGGSVSTLTIQRTQQEDSAVYLCASSSFGGGSGYTFGSGTRLTVV.

The chain recombines TRBV6-5 with TRBJ2-7; TRBD2 agrees at 9 bases. Germline V gene data show CDR1 as MNHEY and CDR2 as SVGAGI. V lost 5 bases, J lost 3 bases, and 5 bases stayed unmatched. This CDR3 contains 14 residues. Here the CDR3 reads CASSLRGGRYEQYF. CDR3 coding DNA: TGTGCCAGCAGTCTGCGGGGGGGCCGCTACGAGCAGTACTTC.

The rearrangement uses TRBV9 and TRBJ2-1, with 13 bases matching TRBD2. The CDR3 runs 16 residues. J gave up 3 bases and V 3 bases, and 3 bases lay outside the gene matches. Germline V gene sequence: CDR1 SGDLS, CDR2 YYNGEE. CDR3 coding DNA: TGTGCCAGCAGCGAACTAGCGGGGGGGCACTACAATGAGCAGTTCTTC. Residues: CASSELAGGHYNEQFF.

This sequence joins TRBV9 and TRBJ2-7; possibly TRBD1 for D (5 bases). The germline V gene has CDR1 SGDLS and CDR2 YYNGEE. V shed 3 bases and J shed 2 bases, with 12 bases lying between them. This CDR3 region has 14 residues. CDR3 loop: CASSGGRATYEQYF. As DNA, the CDR3 is TGTGCCAGCAGCGGGGGCAGGGCGACCTACGAGCAGTACTTC.

The V gene is TRBV19, the J gene TRBJ1-1; D gene uncertain. Trimming cost V 7 bases and J 1 base, with 13 bases left between them. This CDR3 contains 14 residues. Germline V lookup: CDR1 LNHDA, CDR2 SQIVND (reference sequence). The DNA of the CDR3 is TGTGCCAGTACCCTCGGAACAGCGAACACTGAAGCTTTCTTT. Translation: CASTLGTANTEAFF. The variable domain in full, completed from reference TRBV19 and TRBJ1-1, reads DGGITQSPKYLFRKEGQNVTLSCEQNLNHDAMYWYRQDPGQGLRLIYYSQIVNDFQKGDIAEGYSVSREKKESFPLTVTSAQKNPTAFYLCASTLGTANTEAFFGQGTRLTVV.

V gene TRBV9 combines with J gene TRBJ1-4; a weak D match, TRBD1 (5 bases). V was clipped by 0 bases and J by 8 bases, with 17 bases between them. The germline V gene encodes CDR1 SGDLS and CDR2 YYNGEE. The CDR3 spans 16 residues. CDR3 sequence reads: CASSVERGPPGEKLFF. Here the CDR3 DNA reads TGTGCCAGCAGCGTAGAGCGGGGACCCCCGGGGGAAAAACTGTTTTTT.

The genes are TRBV25-1 and TRBJ1-5; no clear D. CDR1 and CDR2 (germline): MGHDK, SYGVNS. Trimming cost V 5 bases and J 7 bases, with 15 bases left between them. This CDR3 is built from 14 residues. CDR3 residues: CASSNFIDGQPQHF. CDR3 nucleotides: TGTGCCAGCAGTAATTTTATCGACGGGCAGCCCCAGCATTTT.

The CDR3 reads CASSLSTGYNEQFF. CDR3 DNA sequence: TGTGCCAGCAGTCTTTCGACAGGCTACAATGAGCAGTTCTTC. The chain combines TRBV6-1 with TRBJ2-1, with D perhaps TRBD1 (6 bases). This CDR3 has 14 amino acids. V was trimmed by 5 bases and J by 3 bases, leaving 11 bases between them. The germline V gene has CDR1 MNHNS and CDR2 SASEGT.

The chain combines TRBV9 with TRBJ1-1; D not resolved. Germline-derived CDR1 and CDR2 are SGDLS and YYNGEE. V was pared by 3 bases and J by 5 bases, with 11 bases between. The CDR3 is 13 residues long. Here the CDR3 DNA reads TGTGCCAGCAGCGGGGCAGGAGGAACTGAAGCTTTCTTT. This encodes CASSGAGGTEAFF.

The V call is TRBV7-9, the J call TRBJ1-2, with TRBD1 matching over 7 bases. CDR1 SEHNR and CDR2 FQNEAQ come from the germline V gene (reference sequence). There are 15 residues in the CDR3. The junction had 6 bases not matched to a gene; V was cut back by 5 bases and J by 0 bases. CDR3 amino acids: CASSLDRVTNYGYTF. CDR3 in DNA: TGTGCCAGCAGCCTCGACAGGGTTACTAACTATGGCTACACCTTC.

This clone was detected a few times. The rearrangement joins TRBV15 to TRBJ2-7; the match to TRBD1 covers 7 bases. The V segment lost 0 bases and the J segment 2 bases; nucleotides outside the gene matches: 10. The CDR3 extends over 17 amino acids. Germline V gene data show CDR1 as LNHNV and CDR2 as YYDKDF (reference sequence). CDR3 bases: TGTGCCACCAGCAGAGATAAGAGGACAGGAATCCCCTACGAGCAGTACTTC. This codes for CATSRDKRTGIPYEQYF.

The chain uses TRBV6-5 and TRBJ2-2; D not resolved. Germline loops: CDR1 MNHEY, CDR2 SVGAGI. CDR3 length equals 15 residues. Between the trimmed V and J ends, which lost 6 bases and 6 bases, there was a span of 17 bases. The CDR3 sequence: CASSPPRRPAGELFF. For the CDR3, the DNA is TGTGCCAGCAGCCCGCCCCGGAGACCCGCCGGGGAGCTGTTTTTT.

The chain carries TRBV9 and TRBJ2-1, with D possibly being TRBD2 (7 bases). The V end was cut by 8 bases, the J end by 2 bases, with 14 bases between. The germline V gene has CDR1 SGDLS and CDR2 YYNGEE. This CDR3 region has 14 residues. The CDR3 DNA sequence: TGTGCCAGTATGCGGGGGCCTACCTACAATGAGCAGTTCTTC. Its protein product is CASMRGPTYNEQFF.

The V gene is TRBV19, the J gene TRBJ2-2; 12 nucleotides align to TRBD1. CDR1 and CDR2 (germline): LNHDA, SQIVND (reference sequence). The CDR3 is 16 amino acids. V trimming: 10 bases; J trimming: 7 bases; junction bases outside the gene matches: 13. The CDR3 nucleotides are TGTGCCACCAACTTACCGGGACAGGGGGCGATCGGGGAGCTGTTTTTT. Its translation: CATNLPGQGAIGELFF.

V gene TRBV7-9 combines with J gene TRBJ1-1; 10 bases are shared with TRBD1. The CDR3 runs 18 residues. Germline CDR1 and CDR2: SEHNR and FQNEAQ (reference sequence). J was trimmed by 3 bases and V by 6 bases; bases with no gene match: 16. Written as DNA, the CDR3 is TGTGCCAGCAGTAACCCACCCCGGACAGGGGGGTGGGACACTGAAGCTTTCTTT. It translates to CASSNPPRTGGWDTEAFF.